The 31 T cell receptor beta chains listed next were all sequenced from one sample in a study of blood T cell repertoires in COVID-19. TCRdb's copy holds only in-frame clones and misses some; the assay was immunoSEQ multiplex PCR. The sample includes roughly 140,000 clones, approximately 80% of them seen just once. The sequenced sample consisted of PBMCs or T cells enriched from blood (not recorded which). The receptor source for this set is a young woman who had been exposed to COVID-19.

V gene TRBV4-1 combines with J gene TRBJ1-1, with a weak D call TRBD1 (5 bases). The CDR3 runs to 15 residues. V was clipped by 2 bases and J by 5 bases, with 15 bases between them. Germline CDR1 reads MGHRA; CDR2 reads YSYEKL. The chain's CDR3 is CASSQTRVGTTEAFF. The DNA of the CDR3 is TGCGCCAGCAGCCAAACCAGGGTGGGAACTACTGAAGCTTTCTTT.

This chain joins TRBV2 and TRBJ2-7; 11 positions agree with TRBD2. Trimming took 4 bases from V and 4 from J; bases not matched to a gene: 6. CDR3 size: 15 residues. Germline V gene lookup returns CDR1 SNHLY and CDR2 FYNNEI. The CDR3 spells CASSAGTSGLYEQYF. CDR3 bases: TGTGCCAGCAGTGCGGGGACTAGCGGCCTTTACGAGCAGTACTTC.

This clone was seen repeatedly, ten times or more. The J gene is TRBJ2-3, the V gene TRBV15, with D possibly matching TRBD1 (7 bases). The CDR3 has 16 residues. Trimming removed 5 bases at V and 2 bases at J, with 17 bases between. The germline gives CDR1 LNHNV, CDR2 YYDKDF (reference sequence). The CDR3 coding sequence is TGTGCCACCAGCGCGGGACAGACCATATCCACAGATACGCAGTATTTT. Translated, it gives CATSAGQTISTDTQYF.

This chain joins TRBV7-9 and TRBJ1-1; D perhaps matches TRBD1 (6 bases). The CDR3 spans 18 residues. The germline V gene encodes CDR1 SEHNR and CDR2 FQNEAQ (reference sequence). The V gene lost 5 bases and the J gene lost 0 bases, with 22 bases spanning the gap. The CDR3 DNA reads TGTGCCAGCAGCCGGGACCGGGACATCTTCCTTATGAACACTGAAGCTTTCTTT. Translated: CASSRDRDIFLMNTEAFF.

V usage is TRBV28 and J usage is TRBJ1-2; D is ambiguous. Germline V lookup: CDR1 MDHEN, CDR2 SYDVKM. This CDR3 contains 14 residues. The V end was cut by 5 bases, the J end by 4 bases, with 14 bases between. CDR3 nucleotides: TGTGCCAGCAGTCAGACCCCCCGGGTCTATGGCTACACCTTC. This encodes CASSQTPRVYGYTF.

CDR3 residues: CASSQMGLANTGELFF. The CDR3 nucleotides are TGCGCCAGCAGCCAAATGGGACTCGCGAACACCGGGGAGCTGTTTTTT. The rearrangement uses TRBV4-1 and TRBJ2-2; TRBD2 is a possible D gene (6 bases). Germline loops: CDR1 MGHRA, CDR2 YSYEKL. The CDR3 length is 16 residues. Trimming removed 2 bases at V and 0 bases at J, with 10 bases between.

The chain uses TRBV7-2 and TRBJ2-2, with 9 bases lining up with TRBD2. J was trimmed by 8 bases and V by 2 bases; bases with no gene match: 9. From germline, CDR1 is SGHTA and CDR2 FQGNSA. CDR3 length: 16 amino acids. The CDR3 DNA reads TGTGCCAGCAGCTTAAATGGCGGGAGGGCCACGGGGGAGCTGTTTTTT. Its translation: CASSLNGGRATGELFF.

The chain has TRBV27 and TRBJ1-6, with 7 bases matching TRBD1. The ends lost 5 bases at V and 0 bases at J; junction bases unmatched: 7. This CDR3 is built from 17 residues. CDR1 and CDR2 from the germline V gene are MNHEY and SMNVEV (reference sequence). The CDR3 region has the DNA TGTGCCAGCAGTCGACAGGGACGGAGCTCCTATAATTCACCCCTCCACTTT. Amino acid sequence: CASSRQGRSSYNSPLHF.

This clone was detected once. The rearrangement joins TRBV2 to TRBJ2-7, with D hard to call. The CDR3 runs to 14 residues. The V gene lost 5 bases and the J gene lost 0 bases, with 11 bases spanning the gap. Germline values: CDR1 SNHLY, CDR2 FYNNEI. The chain's CDR3 is CASSLRALSYEQYF. CDR3 coding DNA: TGTGCCAGCAGTTTGAGAGCCCTCTCCTACGAGCAGTACTTC.

This chain links TRBV18 with TRBJ1-2; possibly TRBD1 for D (5 bases). V dropped 3 bases and J dropped 8 bases, with 10 bases sitting between them. This CDR3 is built from 12 residues. Germline V gene data show CDR1 as KGHSH and CDR2 as LQKENI. Here the CDR3 reads CASSPPQGGYTF. Here the CDR3 DNA reads TGTGCCAGCTCACCCCCGCAGGGCGGCTACACCTTC. The complete variable domain, with remaining parts taken from reference TRBV18 and TRBJ1-2, reads NAGVMQNPRHLVRRRGQEARLRCSPMKGHSHVYWYRQLPEEGLKFMVYLQKENIIDESGMPKERFSAEFPKEGPSILRIQQVVRGDSAAYFCASSPPQGGYTFGSGTRLTVV.

This clone has only one observation. The chain uses TRBV20-1 and TRBJ2-7, with TRBD1 as a possible D gene (6 bases). V was clipped by 3 bases and J by 5 bases, with 11 bases between them. The CDR3 contains 12 residues. CDR1 and CDR2 from the germline V gene are DFQATT and SNEGSKA (reference sequence). The CDR3 region has the DNA TGCAGTGCTAGTAACAGGGCCCACGAGCAGTACTTC. This encodes CSASNRAHEQYF.

The J gene is TRBJ2-3, the V gene TRBV19; 9 nucleotides align to TRBD2. Losses at the gene ends were 3 bases for V and 6 bases for J; bases not matched to a gene: 7. The CDR3 extends over 15 amino acids. Per the germline V gene, CDR1 is LNHDA and CDR2 is SQIVND (reference sequence). CDR3 in amino acids: CASSIFSGSYDTQYF. The CDR3 DNA reads TGTGCCAGTAGTATTTTTAGCGGGAGTTATGATACGCAGTATTTT.

This chain joins TRBV5-1 and TRBJ2-1, with D unclear. CDR1 and CDR2 (germline): SGHRS, YFSETQ. The CDR3 has 15 amino acids. Trimming cost V 1 base and J 7 bases, with 15 bases left between them. CDR3 in amino acids: CASSLFSYQRNEQFF. In nucleotides, the CDR3 is TGCGCCAGCAGCTTGTTCAGTTACCAGAGGAATGAGCAGTTCTTC. Based on the CDR3 plus reference TRBV5-1 and TRBJ2-1, the full variable domain is KAGVTQTPRYLIKTRGQQVTLSCSPISGHRSVSWYQQTPGQGLQFLFEYFSETQRNKGNFPGRFSGRQFSNSRSEMNVSTLELGDSALYLCASSLFSYQRNEQFFGPGTRLTVL.

CDR3 in amino acids: CASSQTSPSVLYNEQFF. CDR3 DNA sequence: TGCGCCAGCAGCCAAACGTCACCTAGCGTCTTATACAATGAGCAGTTCTTC. The chain joins TRBV4-1 to TRBJ2-1; TRBD2 is a possible D gene (6 bases). Per the germline V gene, CDR1 is MGHRA and CDR2 is YSYEKL. Trimming pared 2 bases from V and 4 bases from J, leaving 18 bases between. The CDR3 has 17 amino acids.

The gene calls are TRBV28 and TRBJ1-6; TRBD1 matches 12 bases. With 6 bases clipped from V and 8 bases from J, the junction kept 5 bases outside the gene matches. This CDR3 has 15 amino acids. Germline lookup yields CDR1 MDHEN and CDR2 SYDVKM. The CDR3, as DNA: TGTGCCAGCAGGGGACAGGGGGCAGGAGATTCACCCCTCCACTTT. Amino acid sequence: CASRGQGAGDSPLHF.

The chain has TRBV19 and TRBJ1-1; possibly TRBD1 for D (5 bases). V was shortened by 5 bases and J by 3 bases, with 10 bases between the two germline ends. This CDR3 is built from 13 residues. From germline, CDR1 is LNHDA and CDR2 SQIVND (reference sequence). In DNA, the CDR3 is TGTGCCAGTAGTTGGGGGGAGGACACTGAAGCTTTCTTT. It specifies CASSWGEDTEAFF.

The V gene is TRBV5-1, the J gene TRBJ2-7, with 9 bases identical to TRBD2. The junction had 9 bases not matched to a gene; V was cut back by 5 bases and J by 0 bases. This CDR3 comprises 16 residues. Germline V CDR1 and CDR2: SGHRS, YFSETQ. The CDR3: CASSGTTSGFSYEQYF. CDR3 bases: TGCGCCAGCAGTGGCACCACTAGCGGGTTCTCCTACGAGCAGTACTTC.

The chain uses TRBV30 and TRBJ1-2; 8 nucleotides align to TRBD1. In germline, CDR1 is GTSNPN, CDR2 SVGIG (reference sequence). CDR3 size: 14 residues. The V gene end was trimmed by 5 bases and the J gene end by 4 bases; junction bases not matched to a gene: 9. The chain's CDR3 is CAWSSGTGSYGYTF. DNA of the CDR3: TGTGCCTGGTCCTCCGGGACAGGAAGCTATGGCTACACCTTC.

The chain combines TRBV5-6 with TRBJ1-4; TRBD1 matches at 8 bases. The germline V gene encodes CDR1 SGHDT and CDR2 YYEEEE. This CDR3 comprises 14 residues. V was pared by 4 bases and J by 6 bases, with 5 bases of the junction left unmatched. CDR3 amino acids: CASSRTGMDEKLFF. CDR3 sequence (DNA): TGTGCCAGCAGCCGGACAGGGATGGATGAAAAACTGTTTTTT.

The chain employs TRBV29-1 and TRBJ2-2; a possible D gene is TRBD2 (6 bases). The CDR3 spans 14 residues. Between the trimmed V and J ends, which lost 3 bases and 1 base, there was a span of 9 bases. Per the germline V gene, CDR1 is SQVTM and CDR2 is ANQGSEA. The CDR3 coding sequence is TGCAGCGTTGAGGGGCGGGGGAACACCGGGGAGCTGTTTTTT. Translating gives CSVEGRGNTGELFF.

This clone was seen more than once but under ten times. The rearrangement uses TRBV7-2 and TRBJ1-5; 9 bases match TRBD1. Germline CDR1 is SGHTA and CDR2 is FQGNSA. This CDR3 comprises 16 residues. The ends lost 5 bases at V and 1 base at J; junction bases unmatched: 6. The CDR3 DNA sequence: TGTGCCAGCAGCGCGCACGGGACAGGGAGCAATCAGCCCCAGCATTTT. Protein product: CASSAHGTGSNQPQHF. Full variable domain (missing parts from reference TRBV7-2 and TRBJ1-5): GAGVSQSPSNKVTEKGKDVELRCDPISGHTALYWYRQSLGQGLEFLIYFQGNSAPDKSGLPSDRFSAERTGGSVSTLTIQRTQQEDSAVYLCASSAHGTGSNQPQHFGDGTRLSIL.

The chain employs TRBV3-1 (or the pseudogene TRBV3-2) and TRBJ2-1; D call uncertain. The germline V gene encodes CDR1 LGHDT and CDR2 YNNKEL (reference sequence). V shed 0 bases and J shed 3 bases, with 15 bases lying between them. This CDR3 region has 17 residues. DNA for the CDR3: TGTGCCAGCAGCCAAGATGGCGCTCTCCGGGTCTACAATGAGCAGTTCTTC. It encodes CASSQDGALRVYNEQFF.

This chain joins TRBV5-1 and TRBJ2-3, with 8 bases that match TRBD2. CDR3 size: 17 residues. Germline CDR1 reads SGHRS; CDR2 reads YFSETQ. The junction had 15 bases not matched to a gene; V was cut back by 3 bases and J by 6 bases. CDR3 amino acids: CASSSLFIGRESDTQYF. CDR3 DNA: TGCGCCAGCAGCTCGCTGTTCATCGGGAGGGAATCTGATACGCAGTATTTT.

The rearrangement uses TRBV24-1 and TRBJ2-5; 12 nucleotides align to TRBD1. V lost 3 bases, J lost 5 bases, and 6 bases stayed unmatched. Germline assignment: CDR1 KGHDR and CDR2 SFDVKD. The length of the CDR3 is 16 residues. CDR3 loop: CATSDGGTGGRETQYF. CDR3 DNA sequence: TGTGCCACCAGTGATGGCGGGACAGGGGGCAGGGAGACCCAGTACTTC.

V is TRBV4-1 and J is TRBJ1-6, with D perhaps TRBD1 (6 bases). This CDR3 region has 17 residues. V lost 1 base, J lost 5 bases, and 15 bases lay in between. The V gene's germline CDR1 is MGHRA and CDR2 YSYEKL. CDR3 in DNA: TGCGCCAGCAGCCAAGTTTTAAAGCAGGGGAATAATTCACCCCTCCACTTT. As protein: CASSQVLKQGNNSPLHF.

The rearrangement joins TRBV11-3 to TRBJ2-3; no definite D call. This CDR3 comprises 15 residues. V was trimmed by 1 base and J by 2 bases, leaving 10 bases between them. Germline V lookup: CDR1 SGHNT, CDR2 YENEEA. The CDR3 protein is CASSLGGSFTDTQYF. CDR3 nucleotide sequence: TGTGCCAGCAGCTTAGGCGGAAGTTTCACAGATACGCAGTATTTT.

This chain uses TRBV28 with TRBJ1-1, with 8 bases aligning to TRBD1. J was trimmed by 0 bases and V by 8 bases; bases with no gene match: 14. Germline CDR1 reads MDHEN; CDR2 reads SYDVKM. CDR3 size: 17 residues. CDR3 DNA: TGTGCCAGCCCAAAGCCCGGGACAGGCTTCATGAACACTGAAGCTTTCTTT. It yields the protein CASPKPGTGFMNTEAFF.

This chain connects TRBV15 to TRBJ2-3, with 7 bases that match TRBD2. CDR1 and CDR2 from the germline V gene are LNHNV and YYDKDF (reference sequence). The trim removed 6 bases at V and 6 bases at J, leaving 12 bases unmatched. The CDR3 contains 15 residues. In DNA form, the CDR3 reads TGTGCCACCAGACCTTTGACTAGCTTCCCCGATACGCAGTATTTT. It yields the protein CATRPLTSFPDTQYF.

V is TRBV19 and J is TRBJ1-1; possible D gene TRBD1, 5 bases. The germline V gene encodes CDR1 LNHDA and CDR2 SQIVND (reference sequence). The V and J ends lost 3 bases and 6 bases respectively, with 11 bases between them. The length of the CDR3 is 13 residues. The CDR3: CASSMAGGAEAFF. The CDR3 region has the DNA TGTGCCAGTAGTATGGCCGGGGGGGCTGAAGCTTTCTTT. The full variable domain, its missing parts supplied by reference TRBV19 and TRBJ1-1, is DGGITQSPKYLFRKEGQNVTLSCEQNLNHDAMYWYRQDPGQGLRLIYYSQIVNDFQKGDIAEGYSVSREKKESFPLTVTSAQKNPTAFYLCASSMAGGAEAFFGQGTRLTVV.

The gene calls are TRBV7-9 and TRBJ1-1; D not resolved. Germline V gene sequence: CDR1 SEHNR, CDR2 FQNEAQ (reference sequence). The CDR3 extends over 14 amino acids. Trimming took 0 bases from V and 4 from J, leaving 9 bases between them. The CDR3 sequence: CASSLALSSTEAFF. In DNA form, the CDR3 reads TGTGCCAGCAGCTTAGCTTTGAGTTCCACTGAAGCTTTCTTT.

This clone was seen only a few times. This chain uses TRBV19 with TRBJ1-2; TRBD1 aligns across 8 bases. The CDR3 is 15 amino acids. From germline, CDR1 is LNHDA and CDR2 SQIVND (reference sequence). V dropped 0 bases and J dropped 6; count of bases not matched to a gene: 6. As DNA, the CDR3 is TGTGCCAGTAGTATAGATCCCAGGGGGCTGGATGGCTACACCTTC. Residues: CASSIDPRGLDGYTF.